Below are 2 T cell receptor beta chains sequenced from a single sample in a study of T-cell reconstitution after alpha-beta-depleted transplantation in children. Unique molecular identifiers were incorporated during preparation of the TCRbeta library. TCRdb reanalysed the PCR reads using MiXCR and keeps one entry per CDR3 protein. The sample records roughly 570,000 distinct CDR3 sequences, 25% to 30% being singletons. Sequencing used PBMCs, obtained before TCRalphabeta/CD19-depleted stem cell transplant. Source of these receptors: a boy less than two years old with Wiskott-Aldrich syndrome, due to receive a stem cell transplant.

The chain has TRBV24-1 and TRBJ1-4, with D unresolved. This CDR3 has 12 amino acids. Per germline, CDR1 KGHDR and CDR2 SFDVKD. V lost 1 base and J lost 8, with 4 bases in between. CDR3 loop: CATSDFGEKLFF. DNA of the CDR3: TGTGCCACCAGTGATTTCGGGGAAAAACTGTTTTTT.

This chain joins TRBV20-1 and TRBJ2-1; D remains unclear. Germline-derived CDR1 and CDR2 are DFQATT and SNEGSKA (reference sequence). This CDR3 is built from 13 residues. V was shortened by 1 base and J by 9 bases, with 13 bases between the two germline ends. The CDR3 protein is CSARAVAVGEQFF. The CDR3 bases are TGCAGTGCTAGAGCGGTGGCCGTCGGTGAGCAGTTCTTC.